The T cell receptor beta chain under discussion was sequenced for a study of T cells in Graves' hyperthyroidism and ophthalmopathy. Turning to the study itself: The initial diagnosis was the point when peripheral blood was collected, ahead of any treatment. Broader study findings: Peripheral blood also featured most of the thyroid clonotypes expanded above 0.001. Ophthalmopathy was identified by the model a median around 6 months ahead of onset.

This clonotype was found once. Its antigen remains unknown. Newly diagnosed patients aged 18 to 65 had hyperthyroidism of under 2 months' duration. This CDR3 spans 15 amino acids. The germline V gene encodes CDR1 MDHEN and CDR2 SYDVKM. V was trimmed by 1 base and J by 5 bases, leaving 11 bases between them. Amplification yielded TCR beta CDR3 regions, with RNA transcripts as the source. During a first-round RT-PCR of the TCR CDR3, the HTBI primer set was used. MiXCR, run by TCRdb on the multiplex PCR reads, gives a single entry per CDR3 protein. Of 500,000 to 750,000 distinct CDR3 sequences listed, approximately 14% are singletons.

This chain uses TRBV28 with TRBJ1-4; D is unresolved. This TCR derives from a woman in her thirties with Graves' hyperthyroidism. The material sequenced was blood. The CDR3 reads CASSLFMGANEKLFF. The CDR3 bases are TGTGCCAGCAGTTTATTCATGGGCGCAAATGAAAAACTGTTTTTT.